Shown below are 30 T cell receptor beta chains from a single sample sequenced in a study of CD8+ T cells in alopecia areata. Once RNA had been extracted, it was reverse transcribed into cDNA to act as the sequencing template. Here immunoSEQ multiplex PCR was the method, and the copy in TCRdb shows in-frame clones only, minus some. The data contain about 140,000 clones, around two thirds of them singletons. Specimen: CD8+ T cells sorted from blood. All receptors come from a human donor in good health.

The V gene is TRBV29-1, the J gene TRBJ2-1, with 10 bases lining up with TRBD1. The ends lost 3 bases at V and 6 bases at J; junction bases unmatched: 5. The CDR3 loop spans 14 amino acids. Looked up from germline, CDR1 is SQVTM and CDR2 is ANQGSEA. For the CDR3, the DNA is TGCAGCGTTGACGGGGACAGGGGAACCAATGAGCAGTTCTTC. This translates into CSVDGDRGTNEQFF.

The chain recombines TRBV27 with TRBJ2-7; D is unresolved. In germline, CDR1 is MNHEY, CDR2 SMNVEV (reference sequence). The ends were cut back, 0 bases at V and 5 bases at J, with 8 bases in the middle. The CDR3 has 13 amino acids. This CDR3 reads CASSLSLGNEQYF. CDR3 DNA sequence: TGTGCCAGCAGTTTATCATTGGGGAACGAGCAGTACTTC.

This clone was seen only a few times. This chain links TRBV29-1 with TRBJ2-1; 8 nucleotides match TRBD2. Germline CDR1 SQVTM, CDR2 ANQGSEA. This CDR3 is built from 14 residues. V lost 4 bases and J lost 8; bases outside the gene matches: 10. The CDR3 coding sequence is TGCAGCGTTGGGGGAGCGGGAGAAGGGCATGAGCAGTTCTTC. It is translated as CSVGGAGEGHEQFF.

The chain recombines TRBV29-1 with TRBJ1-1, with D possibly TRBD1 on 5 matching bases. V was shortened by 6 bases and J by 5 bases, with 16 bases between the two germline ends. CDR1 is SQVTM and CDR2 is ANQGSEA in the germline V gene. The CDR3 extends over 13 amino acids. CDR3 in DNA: TGCAGCGTGGGGGTGGGGACGGGTACTGAAGCTTTCTTT. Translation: CSVGVGTGTEAFF.

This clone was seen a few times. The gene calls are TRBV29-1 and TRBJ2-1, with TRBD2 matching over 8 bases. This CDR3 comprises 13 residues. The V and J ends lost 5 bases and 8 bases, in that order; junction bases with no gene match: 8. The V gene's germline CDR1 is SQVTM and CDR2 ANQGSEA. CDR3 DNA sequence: TGCAGCGTTCGACAGCGGGAGTTGTATGAGCAGTTCTTC. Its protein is CSVRQRELYEQFF.

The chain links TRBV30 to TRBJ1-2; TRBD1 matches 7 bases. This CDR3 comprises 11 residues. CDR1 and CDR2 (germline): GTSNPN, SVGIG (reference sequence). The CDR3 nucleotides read TGTGCAGGGGCAGGGGGAAATGGCTACACCTTC. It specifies CAGAGGNGYTF.

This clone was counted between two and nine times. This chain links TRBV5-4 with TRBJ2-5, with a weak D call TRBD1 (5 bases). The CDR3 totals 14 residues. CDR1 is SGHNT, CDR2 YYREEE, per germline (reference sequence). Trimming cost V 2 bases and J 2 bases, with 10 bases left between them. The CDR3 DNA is TGTGCCAGCAGCTTAATGGGGCCGCAAGAGACCCAGTACTTC. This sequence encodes CASSLMGPQETQYF.

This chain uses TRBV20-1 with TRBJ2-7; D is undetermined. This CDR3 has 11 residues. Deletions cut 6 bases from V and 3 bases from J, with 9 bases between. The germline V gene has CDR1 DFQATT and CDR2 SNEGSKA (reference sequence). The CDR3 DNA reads TGCAGTGCAACTACTGGCTACGAGCAGTACTTC. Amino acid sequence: CSATTGYEQYF.

DNA of the CDR3: TGCAGCGTTGTGCCTAGCGGGAGACTCGAGCAGTTCTTC. Amino acid sequence: CSVVPSGRLEQFF. The chain is built from TRBV29-1 and TRBJ2-1; 10 bases are shared with TRBD2. V lost 4 bases and J lost 10; bases outside the gene matches: 7. The CDR3 extends over 13 amino acids. Germline V CDR1 and CDR2: SQVTM, ANQGSEA.

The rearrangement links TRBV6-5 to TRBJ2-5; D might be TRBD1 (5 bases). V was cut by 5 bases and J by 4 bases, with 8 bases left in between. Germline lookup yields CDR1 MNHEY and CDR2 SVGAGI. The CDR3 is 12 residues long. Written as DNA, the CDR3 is TGTGCCAGCAGTCAGGGCGGAGAGACCCAGTACTTC. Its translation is CASSQGGETQYF.

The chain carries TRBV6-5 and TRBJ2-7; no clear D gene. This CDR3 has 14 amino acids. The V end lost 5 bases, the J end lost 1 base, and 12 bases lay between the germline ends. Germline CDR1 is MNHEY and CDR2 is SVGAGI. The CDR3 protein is CASSPFRLSYEQYF. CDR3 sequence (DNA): TGTGCCAGCAGTCCGTTCCGCCTATCCTACGAGCAGTACTTC.

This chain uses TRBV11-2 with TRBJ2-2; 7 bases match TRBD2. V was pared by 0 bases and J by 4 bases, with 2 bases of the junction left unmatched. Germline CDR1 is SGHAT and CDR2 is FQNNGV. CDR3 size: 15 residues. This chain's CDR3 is CASSLESSGTGELFF. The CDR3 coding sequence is TGTGCCAGCAGCTTAGAGTCTAGCGGCACCGGGGAGCTGTTTTTT.

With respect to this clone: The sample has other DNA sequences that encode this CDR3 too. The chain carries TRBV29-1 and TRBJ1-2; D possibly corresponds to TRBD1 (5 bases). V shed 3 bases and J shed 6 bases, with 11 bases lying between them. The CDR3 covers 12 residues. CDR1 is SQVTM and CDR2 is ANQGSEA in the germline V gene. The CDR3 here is CSVEEGADGYTF. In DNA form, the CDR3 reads TGCAGCGTTGAGGAAGGGGCGGATGGCTACACCTTC.

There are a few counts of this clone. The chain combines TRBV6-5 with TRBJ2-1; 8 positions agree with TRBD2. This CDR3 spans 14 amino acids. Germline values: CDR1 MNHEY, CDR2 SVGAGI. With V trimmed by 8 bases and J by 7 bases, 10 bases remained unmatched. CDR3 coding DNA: TGTGCCAGCGAGGAAGCGGGAGAGACGAATGAGCAGTTCTTC. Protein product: CASEEAGETNEQFF.

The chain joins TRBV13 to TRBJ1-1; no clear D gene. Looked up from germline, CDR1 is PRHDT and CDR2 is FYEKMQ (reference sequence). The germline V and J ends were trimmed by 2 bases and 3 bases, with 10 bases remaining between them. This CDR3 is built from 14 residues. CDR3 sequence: CASSLPGRDTEAFF. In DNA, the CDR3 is TGTGCCAGCAGCTTACCCGGGAGGGACACTGAAGCTTTCTTT.

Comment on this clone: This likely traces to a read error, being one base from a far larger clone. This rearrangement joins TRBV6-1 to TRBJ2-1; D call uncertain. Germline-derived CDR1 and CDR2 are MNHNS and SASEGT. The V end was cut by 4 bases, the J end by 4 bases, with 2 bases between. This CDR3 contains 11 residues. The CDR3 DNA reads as TGTGCCAGCAGTGTATACAATGAGCAGTTCTTC. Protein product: CASSVYNEQFF.

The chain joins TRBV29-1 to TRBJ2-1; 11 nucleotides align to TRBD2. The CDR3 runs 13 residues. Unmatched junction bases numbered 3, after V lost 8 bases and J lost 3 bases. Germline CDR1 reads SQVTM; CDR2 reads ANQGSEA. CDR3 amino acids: CSLLAGVYNEQFF. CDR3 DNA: TGCAGCTTACTAGCGGGAGTCTACAATGAGCAGTTCTTC.

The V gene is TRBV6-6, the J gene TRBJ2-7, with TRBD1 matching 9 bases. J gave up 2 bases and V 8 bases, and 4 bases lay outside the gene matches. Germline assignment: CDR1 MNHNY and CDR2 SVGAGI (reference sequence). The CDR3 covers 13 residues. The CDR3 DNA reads TGTGCCAGCTGGACAGGGGACCCCTACGAGCAGTACTTC. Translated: CASWTGDPYEQYF.

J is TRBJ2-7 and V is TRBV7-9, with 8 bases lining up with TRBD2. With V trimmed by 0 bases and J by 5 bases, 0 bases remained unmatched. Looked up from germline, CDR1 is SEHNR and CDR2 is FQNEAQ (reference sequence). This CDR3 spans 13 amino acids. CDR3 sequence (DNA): TGTGCCAGCAGCTTAGCTAGCGGGGACGAGCAGTACTTC. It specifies CASSLASGDEQYF.

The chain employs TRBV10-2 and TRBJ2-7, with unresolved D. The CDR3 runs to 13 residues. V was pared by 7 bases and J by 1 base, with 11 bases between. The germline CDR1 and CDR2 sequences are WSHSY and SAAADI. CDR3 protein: CASMDAYSYEQYF. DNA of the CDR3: TGCGCCAGCATGGACGCTTATTCCTACGAGCAGTACTTC.

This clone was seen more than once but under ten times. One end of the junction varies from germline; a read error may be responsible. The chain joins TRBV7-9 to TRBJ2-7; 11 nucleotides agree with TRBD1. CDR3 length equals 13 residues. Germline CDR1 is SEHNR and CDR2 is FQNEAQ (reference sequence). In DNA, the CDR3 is TGTGCCAGCAGCCATCCGGGACAGGGGGTTACCCACTTC. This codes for CASSHPGQGVTHF.

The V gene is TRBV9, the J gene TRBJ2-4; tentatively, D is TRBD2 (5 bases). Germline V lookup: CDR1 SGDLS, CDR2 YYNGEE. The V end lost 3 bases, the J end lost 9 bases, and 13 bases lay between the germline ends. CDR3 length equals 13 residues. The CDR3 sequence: CASSAPGEGIQYF. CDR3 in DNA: TGTGCCAGCAGCGCTCCAGGAGAGGGCATTCAGTACTTC.

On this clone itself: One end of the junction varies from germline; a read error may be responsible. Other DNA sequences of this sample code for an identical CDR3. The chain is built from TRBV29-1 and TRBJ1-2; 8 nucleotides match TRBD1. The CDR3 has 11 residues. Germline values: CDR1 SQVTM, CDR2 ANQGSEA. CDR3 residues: CSVEDRGGYTF. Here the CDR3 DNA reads TGCAGCGTGGAAGACAGGGGTGGCTACACCTTC.

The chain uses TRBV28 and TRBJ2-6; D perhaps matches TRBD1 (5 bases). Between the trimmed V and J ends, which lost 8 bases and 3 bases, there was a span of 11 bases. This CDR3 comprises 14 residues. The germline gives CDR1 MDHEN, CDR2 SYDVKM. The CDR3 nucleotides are TGTGCCAGCGGAGACAGTCTTGGGGCCAACGTCCTGACTTTC. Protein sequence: CASGDSLGANVLTF.

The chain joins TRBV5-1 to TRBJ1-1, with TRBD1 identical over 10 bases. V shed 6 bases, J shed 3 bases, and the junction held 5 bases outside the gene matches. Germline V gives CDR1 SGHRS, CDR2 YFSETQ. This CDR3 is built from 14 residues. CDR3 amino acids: CASNTGTGDTEAFF. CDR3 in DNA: TGCGCCAGCAACACCGGGACAGGGGACACTGAAGCTTTCTTT.

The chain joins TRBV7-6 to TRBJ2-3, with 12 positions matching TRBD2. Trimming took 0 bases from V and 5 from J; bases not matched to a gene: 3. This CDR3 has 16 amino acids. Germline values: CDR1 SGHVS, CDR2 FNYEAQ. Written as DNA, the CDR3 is TGTGCCAGCAGCTTAGCGTCGGGACTAGCGGGAGATACGCAGTATTTT. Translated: CASSLASGLAGDTQYF.

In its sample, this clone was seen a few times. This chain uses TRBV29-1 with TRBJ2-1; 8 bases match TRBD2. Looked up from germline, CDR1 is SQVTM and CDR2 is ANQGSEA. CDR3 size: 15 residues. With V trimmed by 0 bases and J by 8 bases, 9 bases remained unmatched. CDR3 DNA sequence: TGCAGCGTTGAAGATAGCGGGGCTGCGGGCGATGAGCAGTTCTTC. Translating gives CSVEDSGAAGDEQFF.

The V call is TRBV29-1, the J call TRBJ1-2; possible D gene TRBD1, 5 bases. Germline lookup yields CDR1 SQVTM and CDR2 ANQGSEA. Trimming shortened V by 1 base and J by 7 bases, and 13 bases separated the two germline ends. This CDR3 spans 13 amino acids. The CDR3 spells CSVEGGQSLGYTF. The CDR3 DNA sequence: TGCAGCGTTGAAGGGGGCCAGAGTCTTGGCTACACCTTC.

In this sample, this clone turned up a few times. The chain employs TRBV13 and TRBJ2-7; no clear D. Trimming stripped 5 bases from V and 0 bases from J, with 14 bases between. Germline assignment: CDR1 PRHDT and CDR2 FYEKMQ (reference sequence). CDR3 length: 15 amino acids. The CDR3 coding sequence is TGTGCCAGCAGCCTAAGGCGATCCCTCTCCTACGAGCAGTACTTC. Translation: CASSLRRSLSYEQYF.

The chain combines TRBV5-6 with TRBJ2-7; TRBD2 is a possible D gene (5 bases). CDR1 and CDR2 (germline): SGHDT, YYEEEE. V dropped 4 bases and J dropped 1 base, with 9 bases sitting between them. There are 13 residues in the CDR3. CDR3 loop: CASSNGNSYEQYF. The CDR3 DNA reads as TGTGCCAGCAGCAACGGGAATTCCTACGAGCAGTACTTC.